This T cell receptor beta chain originates from a study of human T cells and chemical hapten exposure. Looking at the study overall: Sensitization employed 2% DPC on about 2 cm by about 2 cm of upper inner arm skin.

The CDR3 totals 16 residues. The germline V gene encodes CDR1 LNHDA and CDR2 SQIVND (reference sequence). J lost 6 bases, V lost 7 bases, and 13 bases had no gene match. Study-level findings and limits: Each of the donors had alopecia, so their immune responses may not resemble those of healthy people.

TCRdb re-derived calls from the RACE reads in MiXCR, one entry per CDR3 protein. Here the sample spans approximately 90,000 distinct CDR3 sequences, under 12% being singletons. Points on this clonotype: Its antigen remains unidentified.

Documented time point: patch test 1, 2 weeks after DPC sensitization. Stated treatment: therapeutic diphenylcyclopropenone sensitization with weekly scalp DPC. The rearrangement links TRBV19 to TRBJ1-5; 9 bases align to TRBD1. Sequences were derived from whole blood, sampled in connection with sensitization to the hapten diphenylcyclopropenone (DPC). This TCR came from a man in his forties with alopecia areata. Some clones in this sample may be carry-over from other donors' samples. The CDR3 DNA sequence: TGTGCCAGTAAGTCACCCAGGGGACAGGGACGTCAGCCCCAGCATTTT. Translating gives CASKSPRGQGRQPQHF.